The rows below give T cell receptor beta chains drawn from one sample of a study of glioma-infiltrating T cells. TCRdb itself ran the multiplex PCR reads through MiXCR, one entry per CDR3 protein. The sample contains 100,000 to 150,000 distinct CDR3 sequences, 24% of which appear only once. The sample was glioma tissue, nonneoplastic brain tissue, or PBMCs (not recorded which). The origin of the receptors is a human donor with low-grade glioma or glioblastoma, undergoing nonglioma brain surgery, or in good health (not recorded which). CDR3s include the opening cysteine and the closing phenylalanine or tryptophan. The order of the fields is J gene, D gene, clone size, V gene, CDR3 protein, CDR3 DNA. A D gene is named only where the DNA matches it firmly. For some rows the clone size is stated as once, few or many, or as a class when expanded; others skip it.

J: TRBJ2-1; D: .; size: many; V: TRBV20-1; CDR3: CSASLGPAGFF; DNA: TGCAGTGCTAGTTTGGGGCCCGCCGGGTTCTTC
J: TRBJ1-6; D: TRBD1; size: few; V: TRBV7-6; CDR3: CASSWGQPSNSPLHF; DNA: TGTGCCAGCAGCTGGGGACAGCCTTCTAATTCACCCCTCCACTTT
J: TRBJ1-4; D: .; size: .; V: TRBV5-1; CDR3: CASSLTGRVNEKLFF; DNA: TGCGCCAGCAGCCTTACAGGGAGGGTTAATGAAAAACTGTTTTTT
J: TRBJ1-1; D: .; size: .; V: TRBV3-1; CDR3: CASSQVEGSEAFF; DNA: TGTGCCAGCAGCCAAGTTGAGGGAAGTGAAGCTTTCTTT
J: TRBJ1-1; D: .; size: .; V: TRBV5-1; CDR3: CASSLTTGLNTEAFF; DNA: TGCGCCAGCAGCTTAACGACAGGATTGAACACTGAAGCTTTCTTT
J: TRBJ1-6; D: TRBD1; size: once; V: TRBV10-3; CDR3: CAISDPGGASPLHF; DNA: TGTGCCATCAGCGACCCAGGGGGGGCTTCACCCCTCCACTTT
J: TRBJ1-2; D: .; size: many; V: TRBV20-1; CDR3: CSAPDYGYTF; DNA: TGCAGTGCTCCTGACTATGGCTACACCTTC
J: TRBJ1-5; D: TRBD1; size: .; V: TRBV2; CDR3: CASSGPVRDRGGQPQHF; DNA: TGTGCCAGCAGTGGCCCAGTCCGGGACAGGGGTGGTCAGCCCCAGCATTTT
J: TRBJ1-1; D: TRBD1; size: many; V: TRBV7-3; CDR3: CASSSTGTTEAFF; DNA: TGTGCCAGCAGCTCGACAGGGACCACTGAAGCTTTCTTT
J: TRBJ1-6; D: .; size: .; V: TRBV2; CDR3: CASSERWRNSPLHF; DNA: TGTGCCAGCAGTGAAAGATGGAGAAATTCACCCCTCCACTTT
J: TRBJ1-1; D: .; size: .; V: TRBV4-2; CDR3: CASSQDSPGPTEAFF; DNA: TGTGCCAGCAGCCAAGATAGCCCAGGGCCCACTGAAGCTTTCTTT
J: TRBJ1-1; D: .; size: .; V: TRBV10-1; CDR3: CASSDPGKVAEAFF; DNA: TGCGCCAGCAGTGACCCAGGGAAGGTGGCTGAAGCTTTCTTT
J: TRBJ1-6; D: TRBD1; size: .; V: TRBV6-1; CDR3: CASNRGRGSSPLHF; DNA: TGTGCCAGCAATAGGGGGCGAGGTAGTTCACCCCTCCACTTT
J: TRBJ2-5; D: .; size: .; V: TRBV11-2; CDR3: CASSLAIQETQYF; DNA: TGTGCCAGCAGCTTAGCGATACAAGAGACCCAGTACTTC
J: TRBJ1-5; D: TRBD1; size: .; V: TRBV7-2; CDR3: CASRGQVNQPQHF; DNA: TGTGCCAGCAGAGGACAGGTCAATCAGCCCCAGCATTTT
J: TRBJ2-3; D: .; size: many; V: TRBV5-1; CDR3: CASSLGGRNTDTQYF; DNA: TGCGCCAGCAGCTTGGGTGGCAGGAACACAGATACGCAGTATTTT
J: TRBJ1-3; D: .; size: few; V: TRBV18; CDR3: CASSQDKTGNTIYF; DNA: TGTGCCAGCTCACAGGACAAGACTGGAAACACCATATATTTT
J: TRBJ1-4; D: .; size: .; V: TRBV7-9; CDR3: CASNLLSSHNLFF; DNA: TGTGCCAGCAACCTACTATCATCCCACAACCTGTTTTTT
J: TRBJ1-5; D: .; size: few; V: TRBV2; CDR3: CASSETGTRDQPQHF; DNA: TGTGCCAGCAGTGAAACCGGGACACGGGACCAGCCCCAGCATTTT
J: TRBJ1-1; D: TRBD1; size: .; V: TRBV10-3; CDR3: CAIRQDRGPEAFF; DNA: TGTGCCATCAGGCAAGACAGGGGGCCTGAAGCTTTCTTT
J: TRBJ1-6; D: .; size: few; V: TRBV6-4; CDR3: CASSNRHGYNSPLHF; DNA: TGTGCCAGCAGCAATCGACATGGATATAATTCACCCCTCCACTTT
J: TRBJ1-2; D: .; size: .; V: TRBV29-1; CDR3: CSVGLSGGYGYTF; DNA: TGCAGCGTTGGCCTCAGCGGGGGCTATGGCTACACCTTC
J: TRBJ2-2; D: .; size: few; V: TRBV5-1; CDR3: CASRPSTGELFF; DNA: TGCGCCAGCCGCCCTAGCACCGGGGAGCTGTTTTTT
J: TRBJ2-4; D: TRBD1; size: .; V: TRBV28; CDR3: CASSSGTGANIQYF; DNA: TGTGCCAGCAGCTCCGGGACAGGGGCAAACATTCAGTACTTC
J: TRBJ2-5; D: .; size: .; V: TRBV3-1; CDR3: CASSQDVTGSQETRYF; DNA: TGTGCCAGCAGCCAAGATGTCACAGGGAGCCAAGAGACCCGGTACTTC
J: TRBJ2-2; D: .; size: many; V: TRBV4-1; CDR3: CASSPGDIANTGELFF; DNA: TGCGCCAGCAGCCCAGGGGACATCGCGAACACCGGGGAGCTGTTTTTT
J: TRBJ2-5; D: .; size: .; V: TRBV20-1; CDR3: CSAREPARGAGEQYF; DNA: TGCAGTGCTAGAGAGCCCGCCCGGGGGGCGGGGGAGCAGTACTTC
J: TRBJ2-3; D: TRBD2; size: .; V: TRBV20-1; CDR3: CSAAGLAGYTDTQYF; DNA: TGCAGTGCCGCCGGACTAGCGGGGTACACAGATACGCAGTATTTT
J: TRBJ2-5; D: .; size: once; V: TRBV10-3; CDR3: CAISRAGAETQYF; DNA: TGTGCCATCAGTCGGGCAGGGGCAGAGACCCAGTACTTC
J: TRBJ2-2; D: TRBD2; size: .; V: TRBV5-1; CDR3: CASSLVAGGPDTGELFF; DNA: TGCGCCAGCAGCTTGGTCGCGGGGGGGCCGGACACCGGGGAGCTGTTTTTT
J: TRBJ1-2; D: .; size: few; V: TRBV24-1; CDR3: CATSGRGANYGYTF; DNA: TGTGCCACCAGTGGCAGAGGGGCTAACTATGGCTACACCTTC
J: TRBJ2-5; D: TRBD2; size: .; V: TRBV4-1; CDR3: CASSQAGLAGTQETQYF; DNA: TGCGCCAGCAGCCAAGCGGGACTAGCGGGGACCCAAGAGACCCAGTACTTC
J: TRBJ2-2; D: .; size: many; V: TRBV28; CDR3: CASSGTLGRNTGELFF; DNA: TGTGCCAGCAGCGGTACCCTCGGACGGAACACCGGGGAGCTGTTTTTT
J: TRBJ2-1; D: .; size: few; V: TRBV7-2; CDR3: CASSPRGGGSYNEQFF; DNA: TGTGCCAGCAGCCCCAGGGGGGGTGGGTCCTACAATGAGCAGTTCTTC
J: TRBJ2-2; D: TRBD2; size: .; V: TRBV6-1; CDR3: CASQRGGQYGELFF; DNA: TGTGCCAGTCAGCGGGGGGGCCAATACGGGGAGCTGTTTTTT
J: TRBJ2-1; D: .; size: .; V: TRBV7-9; CDR3: CASSPQGGEQFF; DNA: TGTGCCAGCAGCCCCCAGGGCGGGGAGCAGTTCTTC
J: TRBJ1-5; D: .; size: few; V: TRBV28; CDR3: CASKYSNQPQHF; DNA: TGTGCCAGCAAATATAGCAATCAGCCCCAGCATTTT
J: TRBJ1-2; D: .; size: .; V: TRBV7-2; CDR3: CASSLARVNYGGYTF; DNA: TGTGCCAGCAGCCTTGCTAGGGTTAATTACGGGGGCTACACCTTC
J: TRBJ2-2; D: TRBD1; size: few; V: TRBV6-6; CDR3: CASSYGQGWANTGELFF; DNA: TGTGCCAGCAGTTACGGACAGGGATGGGCGAACACCGGGGAGCTGTTTTTT
J: TRBJ2-5; D: TRBD2; size: .; V: TRBV11-2; CDR3: CASSFSGGAEETQYF; DNA: TGTGCCAGCAGCTTTAGCGGGGGTGCAGAGGAGACCCAGTACTTC
J: TRBJ2-3; D: .; size: .; V: TRBV7-3; CDR3: CASSPLALDTQYF; DNA: TGTGCCAGCAGCCCCCTCGCTTTGGATACGCAGTATTTT
J: TRBJ1-2; D: .; size: many; V: TRBV4-1; CDR3: CASSQGGRGRTSYGYTF; DNA: TGCGCCAGCAGCCAAGGAGGACGGGGACGGACTTCCTATGGCTACACCTTC
J: TRBJ1-5; D: .; size: .; V: TRBV18; CDR3: CASSPDTNQPQHF; DNA: TGTGCCAGCTCACCTGACACCAATCAGCCCCAGCATTTT
J: TRBJ1-5; D: .; size: few; V: TRBV29-1; CDR3: CSVTRDTSNQPQHF; DNA: TGCAGCGTTACCCGGGACACAAGCAATCAGCCCCAGCATTTT
J: TRBJ1-1; D: .; size: .; V: TRBV12-3/TRBV12-4; CDR3: CASSFIGAVTEASF; DNA: TGTGCCAGCAGCTTTATTGGGGCGGTGACTGAAGCTTCCTTT
J: TRBJ1-1; D: .; size: .; V: TRBV19; CDR3: CASRWNDGGNTEAFF; DNA: TGTGCCAGTAGATGGAACGACGGCGGGAACACTGAAGCTTTCTTT